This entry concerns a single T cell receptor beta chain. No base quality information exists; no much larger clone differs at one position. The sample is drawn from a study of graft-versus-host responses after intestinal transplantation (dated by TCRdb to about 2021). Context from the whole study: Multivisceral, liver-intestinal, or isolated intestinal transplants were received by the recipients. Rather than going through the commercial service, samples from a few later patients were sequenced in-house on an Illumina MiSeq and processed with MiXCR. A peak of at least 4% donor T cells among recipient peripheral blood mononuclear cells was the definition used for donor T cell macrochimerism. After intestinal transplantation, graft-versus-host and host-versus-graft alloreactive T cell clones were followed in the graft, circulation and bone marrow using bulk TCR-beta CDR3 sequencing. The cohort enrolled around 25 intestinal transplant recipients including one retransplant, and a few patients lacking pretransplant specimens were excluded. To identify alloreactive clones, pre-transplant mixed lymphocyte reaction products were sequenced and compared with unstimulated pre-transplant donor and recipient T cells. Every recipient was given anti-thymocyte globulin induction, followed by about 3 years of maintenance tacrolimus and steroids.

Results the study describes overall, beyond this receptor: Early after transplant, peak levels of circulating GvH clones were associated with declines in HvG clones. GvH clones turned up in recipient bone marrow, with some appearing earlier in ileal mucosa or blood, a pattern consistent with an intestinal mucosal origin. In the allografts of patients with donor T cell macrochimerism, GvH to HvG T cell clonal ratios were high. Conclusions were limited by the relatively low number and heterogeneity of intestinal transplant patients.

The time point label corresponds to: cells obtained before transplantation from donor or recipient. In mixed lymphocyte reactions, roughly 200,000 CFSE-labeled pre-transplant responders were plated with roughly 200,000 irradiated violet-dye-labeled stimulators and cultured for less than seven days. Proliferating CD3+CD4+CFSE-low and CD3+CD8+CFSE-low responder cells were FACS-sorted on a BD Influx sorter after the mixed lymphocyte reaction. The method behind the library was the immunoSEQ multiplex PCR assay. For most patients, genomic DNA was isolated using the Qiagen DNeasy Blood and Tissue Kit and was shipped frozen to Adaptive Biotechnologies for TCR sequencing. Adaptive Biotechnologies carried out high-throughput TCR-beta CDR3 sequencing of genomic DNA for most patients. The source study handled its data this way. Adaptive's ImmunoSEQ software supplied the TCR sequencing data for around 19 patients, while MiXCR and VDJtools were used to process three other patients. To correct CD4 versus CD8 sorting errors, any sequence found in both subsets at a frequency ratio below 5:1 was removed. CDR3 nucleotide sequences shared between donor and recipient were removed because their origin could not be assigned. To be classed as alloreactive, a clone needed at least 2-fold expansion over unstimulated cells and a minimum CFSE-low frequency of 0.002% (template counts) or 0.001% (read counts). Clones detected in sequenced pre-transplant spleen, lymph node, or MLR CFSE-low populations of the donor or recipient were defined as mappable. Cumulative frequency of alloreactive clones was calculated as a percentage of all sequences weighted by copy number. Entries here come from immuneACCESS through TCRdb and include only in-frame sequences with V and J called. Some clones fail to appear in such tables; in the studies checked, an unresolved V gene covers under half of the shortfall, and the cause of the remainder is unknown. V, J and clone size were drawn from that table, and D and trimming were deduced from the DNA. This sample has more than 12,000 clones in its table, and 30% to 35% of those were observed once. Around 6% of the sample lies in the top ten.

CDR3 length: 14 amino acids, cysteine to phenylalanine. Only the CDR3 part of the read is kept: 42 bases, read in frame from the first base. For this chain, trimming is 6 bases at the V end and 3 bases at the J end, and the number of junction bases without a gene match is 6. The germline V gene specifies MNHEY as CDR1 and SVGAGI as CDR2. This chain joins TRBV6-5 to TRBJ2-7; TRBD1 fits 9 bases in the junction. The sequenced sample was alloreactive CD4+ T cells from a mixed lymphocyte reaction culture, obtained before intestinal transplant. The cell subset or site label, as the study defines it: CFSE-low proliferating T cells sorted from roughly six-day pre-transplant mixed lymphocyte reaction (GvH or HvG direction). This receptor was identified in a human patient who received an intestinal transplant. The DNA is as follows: TGTGCCAGCAGGGGGAGACAGGGGGTCTACGAGCAGTACTTC. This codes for CASRGRQGVYEQYF.